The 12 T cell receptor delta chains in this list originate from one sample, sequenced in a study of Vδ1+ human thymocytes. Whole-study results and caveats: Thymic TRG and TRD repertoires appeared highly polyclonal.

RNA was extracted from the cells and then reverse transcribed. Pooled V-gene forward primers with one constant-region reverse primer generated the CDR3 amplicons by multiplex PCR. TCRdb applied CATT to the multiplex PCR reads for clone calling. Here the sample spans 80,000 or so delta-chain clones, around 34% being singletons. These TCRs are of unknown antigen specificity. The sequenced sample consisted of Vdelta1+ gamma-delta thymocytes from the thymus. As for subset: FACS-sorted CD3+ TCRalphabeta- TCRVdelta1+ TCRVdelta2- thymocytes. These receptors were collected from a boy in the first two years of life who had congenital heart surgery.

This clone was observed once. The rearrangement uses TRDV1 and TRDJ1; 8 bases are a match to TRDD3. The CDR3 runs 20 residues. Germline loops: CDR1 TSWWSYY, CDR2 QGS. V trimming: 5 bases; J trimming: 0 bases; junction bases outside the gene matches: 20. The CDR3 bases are TGTGCTCTTGGGTTTCACTTCCGAGTACTGGGGGGCGTTGACACCGATAAACTCATCTTT. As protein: CALGFHFRVLGGVDTDKLIF.

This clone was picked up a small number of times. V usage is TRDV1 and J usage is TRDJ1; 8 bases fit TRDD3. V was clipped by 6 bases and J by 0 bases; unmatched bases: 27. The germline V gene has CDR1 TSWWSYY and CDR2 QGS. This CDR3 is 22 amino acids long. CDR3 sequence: CALGPFSTRTGGSPRNTDKLIF. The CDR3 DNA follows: TGTGCTCTTGGCCCATTTAGCACACGTACTGGGGGTTCTCCGCGCAACACCGATAAACTCATCTTT.

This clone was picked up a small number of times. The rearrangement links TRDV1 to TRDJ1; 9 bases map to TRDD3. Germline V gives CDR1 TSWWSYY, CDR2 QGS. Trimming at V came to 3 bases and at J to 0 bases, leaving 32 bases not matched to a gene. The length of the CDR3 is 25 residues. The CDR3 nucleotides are TGTGCTCTTGGGGAGCTAACCCAGATTTCCTACGAGGGGATACGCAAGAGGATGTACACCGATAAACTCATCTTT. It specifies CALGELTQISYEGIRKRMYTDKLIF.

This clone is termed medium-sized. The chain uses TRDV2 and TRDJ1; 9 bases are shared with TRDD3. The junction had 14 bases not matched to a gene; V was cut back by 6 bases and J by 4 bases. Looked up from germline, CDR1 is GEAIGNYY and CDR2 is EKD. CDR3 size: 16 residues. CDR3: CACPPNPWGIVDKLIF. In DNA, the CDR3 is TGTGCCTGTCCCCCCAACCCCTGGGGGATCGTCGATAAACTCATCTTT.

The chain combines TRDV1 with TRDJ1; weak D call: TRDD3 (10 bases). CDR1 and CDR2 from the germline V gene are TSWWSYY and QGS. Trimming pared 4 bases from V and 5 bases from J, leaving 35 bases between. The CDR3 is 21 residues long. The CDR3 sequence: CALGVITPSYLLGDGTDKLIF. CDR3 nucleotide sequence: TGTGCTCTTGGGGTTATAACTCCTTCCTACCTACTGGGGGATGGTACGGATAAACTCATCTTT.

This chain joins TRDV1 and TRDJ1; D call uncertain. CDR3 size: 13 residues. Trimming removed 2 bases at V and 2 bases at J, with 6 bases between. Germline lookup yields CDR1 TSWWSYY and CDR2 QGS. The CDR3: CALGEWLTDKLIF. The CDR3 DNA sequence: TGTGCTCTTGGGGAATGGTTGACCGATAAACTCATCTTT.

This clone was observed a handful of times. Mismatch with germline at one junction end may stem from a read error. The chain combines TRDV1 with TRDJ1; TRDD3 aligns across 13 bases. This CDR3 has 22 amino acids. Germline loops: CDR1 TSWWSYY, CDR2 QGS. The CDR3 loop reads CALGDPGLPPTVLGDTADKLIF. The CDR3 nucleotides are TGTGCCCTTGGGGACCCCGGCCTTCCGCCCACTGTACTGGGGGATACGGCCGATAAACTCATCTTT.

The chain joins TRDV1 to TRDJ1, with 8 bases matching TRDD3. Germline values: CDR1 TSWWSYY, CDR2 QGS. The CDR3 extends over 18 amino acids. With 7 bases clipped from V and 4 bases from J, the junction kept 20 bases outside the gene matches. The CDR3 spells CALAGPPRTGGTGDKLIF. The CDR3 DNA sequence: TGTGCTCTTGCCGGGCCTCCCCGTACTGGGGGGACAGGCGATAAACTCATCTTT.

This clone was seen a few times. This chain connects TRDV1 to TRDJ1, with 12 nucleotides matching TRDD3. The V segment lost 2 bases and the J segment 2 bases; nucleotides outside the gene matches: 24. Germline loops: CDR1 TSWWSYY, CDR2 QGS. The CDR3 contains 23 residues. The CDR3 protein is CALGEFPPERTGGYRWGTDKLIF. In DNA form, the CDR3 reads TGTGCTCTTGGGGAATTCCCACCCGAACGTACTGGGGGATACCGGTGGGGGACCGATAAACTCATCTTT.

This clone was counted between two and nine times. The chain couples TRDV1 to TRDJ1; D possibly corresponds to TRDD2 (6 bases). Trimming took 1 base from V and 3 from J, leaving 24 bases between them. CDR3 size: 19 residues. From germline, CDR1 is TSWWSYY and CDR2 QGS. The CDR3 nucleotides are TGTGCTCTTGGGGAACAAGGCACCTCGGCTTCCTCTACTGCCGATAAACTCATCTTT. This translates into CALGEQGTSASSTADKLIF.

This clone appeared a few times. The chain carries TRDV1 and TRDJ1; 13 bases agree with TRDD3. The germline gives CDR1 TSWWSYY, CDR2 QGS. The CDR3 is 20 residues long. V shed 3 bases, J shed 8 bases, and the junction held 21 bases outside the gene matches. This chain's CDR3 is CALGDTGSYQRTGGYAKLIF. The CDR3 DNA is TGTGCTCTTGGGGACACGGGTTCCTACCAACGTACTGGGGGATACGCGAAACTCATCTTT.

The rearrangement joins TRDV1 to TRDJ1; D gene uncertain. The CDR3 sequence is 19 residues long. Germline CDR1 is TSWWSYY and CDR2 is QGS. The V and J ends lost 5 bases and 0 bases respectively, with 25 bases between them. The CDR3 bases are TGTGCTCTTGGGAACAAACGTGAGGCCTTTTTAGGGAACACCGATAAACTCATCTTT. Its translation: CALGNKREAFLGNTDKLIF.